The 26 T cell receptor beta chains below come from one sample, sequenced in a study of CD8 T cells in Susac syndrome. RNA amounts of about 0.5 to 1 ug underwent reverse transcription with random hexamers. A single record per CDR3 protein comes from TCRdb applying MiXCR to the immunoSEQ multiplex PCR reads. The data contain around 200,000 distinct CDR3 sequences, 80% to 95% of them singletons. Source material: CD8+ T cells from PBMCs. The receptors stem from a human donor with multiple sclerosis.

The genes are TRBV29-1 and TRBJ2-7; no reliable D call. Between the trimmed V and J ends, which lost 2 bases and 2 bases, there was a span of 4 bases. CDR1 SQVTM and CDR2 ANQGSEA come from the germline V gene. The CDR3 has 11 residues. In nucleotides, the CDR3 is TGCAGCGTTGAAATGGCCTACGAGCAGTACTTC. This translates into CSVEMAYEQYF.

The V and J genes are TRBV19 and TRBJ1-1; a possible D gene is TRBD1 (5 bases). Trimming left V 1 base short and J 0 bases short, with 9 bases between. The CDR3 loop spans 15 amino acids. CDR1 and CDR2 (germline): LNHDA, SQIVND (reference sequence). CDR3 residues: CASSIGYRMNTEAFF. The CDR3 nucleotides are TGTGCCAGTAGTATAGGGTACAGGATGAACACTGAAGCTTTCTTT.

The chain links TRBV11-1 to TRBJ1-1, with D possibly TRBD1 on 5 matching bases. Trimming cost V 0 bases and J 5 bases, with 10 bases left between them. This CDR3 region has 14 residues. The germline CDR1 and CDR2 sequences are SGHAT and FQDESV (reference sequence). The CDR3 DNA follows: TGTGCCAGCAGCTTAGCGCCGGGGGGGACTGAAGCTTTCTTT. It yields the protein CASSLAPGGTEAFF.

The chain employs TRBV19 and TRBJ2-1; the D is unclear. V lost 9 bases to trimming and J lost 5 bases, with 14 bases between them. Germline CDR1 is LNHDA and CDR2 is SQIVND (reference sequence). There are 13 residues in the CDR3. The CDR3 region is CASGLPSDNEQFF. The CDR3 nucleotides read TGTGCCAGCGGGCTCCCGAGCGACAATGAGCAGTTCTTC.

The rearrangement joins TRBV6-5 to TRBJ2-3; 7 bases line up with TRBD2. Germline V gene data show CDR1 as MNHEY and CDR2 as SVGAGI. CDR3 length: 15 residues. V shed 4 bases and J 2 bases; nucleotides not matched to a gene: 6. The CDR3 coding sequence is TGTGCCAGCAGTTTGTCTCTAGCGGACACAGATACGCAGTATTTT. It translates to CASSLSLADTDTQYF.

The J gene is TRBJ2-7, the V gene TRBV4-1; 7 positions agree with TRBD1. Losses at the gene ends were 4 bases for V and 4 bases for J; bases not matched to a gene: 10. The CDR3 covers 15 residues. Germline-derived CDR1 and CDR2 are MGHRA and YSYEKL. The CDR3 region is CASSRTGQRKYEQYF. The CDR3 nucleotides are TGCGCCAGCAGCCGAACGGGACAGAGAAAGTACGAGCAGTACTTC.

On this clonotype itself: One end of the junction varies from germline; a read error may be responsible. In DNA, the CDR3 is TGTGCCGGCAGCTTATTGTTCACCGCGGACAGGATGGACTATGGCTACACCTTC. This sequence encodes CAGSLLFTADRMDYGYTF. The rearrangement links TRBV11-1 to TRBJ1-2, with 7 bases lining up with TRBD1. Per the germline V gene, CDR1 is SGHAT and CDR2 is FQDESV (reference sequence). CDR3 length: 18 amino acids.

This clonotype occurred once. The genes are TRBV6-5 and TRBJ1-1; D is uncertain. Per germline, CDR1 MNHEY and CDR2 SVGAGI. V lost 0 bases, J lost 7 bases, and 9 bases lay in between. The CDR3 consists of 13 residues. The CDR3 protein is CASSYSSGSEAFF. CDR3 nucleotide sequence: TGTGCCAGCAGTTACTCGTCGGGCAGTGAAGCTTTCTTT.

The chain carries TRBV5-6 and TRBJ2-2; D tentatively reads TRBD1 or TRBD2 (6 bases each). This CDR3 comprises 16 residues. CDR1 is SGHDT, CDR2 YYEEEE, per germline. Trimming stripped 1 base from V and 3 bases from J, with 13 bases between. The CDR3 DNA follows: TGTGCCAGCAGCTTGAGGGGGGCGAGGGACACCGGGGAGCTGTTTTTT. Encoded protein: CASSLRGARDTGELFF.

The V call is TRBV21-1, the J call TRBJ2-7. TRBV21-1 is a documented pseudogene. The CDR3 has 10 amino acids. The CDR3 protein is CADRSYEQYF. In nucleotides, the CDR3 is TGTGCCGACCGAAGCTACGAGCAGTACTTC.

This chain links TRBV14 with TRBJ1-6; D is uncertain. Germline V gene data show CDR1 as SGHDN and CDR2 as FVKESK. This CDR3 is built from 13 residues. V was trimmed by 1 base and J by 15 bases, leaving 13 bases between them. The CDR3, as DNA: TGTGCCAGCAGCCAAGTGAGTTACGGGTTCCTCCACTTT. It is translated as CASSQVSYGFLHF. Full variable domain (missing parts from reference TRBV14 and TRBJ1-6): EAGVTQFPSHSVIEKGQTVTLRCDPISGHDNLYWYRRVMGKEIKFLLHFVKESKQDESGMPNNRFLAERTGGTYSTLKVQPAELEDSGVYFCASSQVSYGFLHFGNGTRLTVT.

This chain links TRBV25-1 with TRBJ1-1, with D unresolved. V lost 4 bases to trimming and J lost 1 base, with 7 bases between them. This CDR3 is built from 13 residues. Germline V gene sequence: CDR1 MGHDK, CDR2 SYGVNS. As DNA, the CDR3 is TGTGCCAGCAGTGGCGGGCCGAACACTGAAGCTTTCTTT. This gives the protein CASSGGPNTEAFF.

The genes are TRBV4-2 and TRBJ1-1; 10 nucleotides align to TRBD1. V dropped 0 bases and J dropped 6; count of bases not matched to a gene: 4. The length of the CDR3 is 15 residues. Germline assignment: CDR1 LGHNA and CDR2 YNFKEQ. The CDR3 protein is CASSQEGTGAPEAFF. The CDR3 bases are TGTGCCAGCAGCCAAGAGGGGACAGGGGCGCCTGAAGCTTTCTTT.

The gene calls are TRBV10-3 and TRBJ1-5; no definite D call. Between the trimmed V and J ends, which lost 2 bases and 6 bases, there was a span of 11 bases. The CDR3 extends over 14 amino acids. CDR1 ENHRY and CDR2 SYGVKD come from the germline V gene. CDR3 DNA: TGTGCCATCAGTGAGGTATCAGTGGGTCAGCCCCAGCATTTT. Amino acids: CAISEVSVGQPQHF.

The chain has TRBV5-6 and TRBJ1-1; TRBD1 might be the D (6 bases). This CDR3 is 14 amino acids long. From germline, CDR1 is SGHDT and CDR2 YYEEEE. Trimming removed 4 bases from V and 4 bases from J, with 14 bases in between. The CDR3 loop reads CASSPQGNPTEAFF. The CDR3 region has the DNA TGTGCCAGCAGCCCACAGGGAAACCCCACTGAAGCTTTCTTT.

The chain is built from TRBV15 and TRBJ2-1; D is uncertain. The CDR3 spans 15 residues. V lost 1 base and J lost 5, with 12 bases in between. The germline gives CDR1 LNHNV, CDR2 YYDKDF (reference sequence). The CDR3 is CATSRGSNPDNEQFF. The CDR3 region has the DNA TGTGCCACCAGCAGAGGCTCTAACCCCGACAATGAGCAGTTCTTC.

The chain carries TRBV7-9 and TRBJ2-2, with 9 bases identical to TRBD1. The V gene end was trimmed by 0 bases and the J gene end by 4 bases; junction bases not matched to a gene: 9. CDR1 SEHNR and CDR2 FQNEAQ come from the germline V gene (reference sequence). This CDR3 has 18 amino acids. CDR3 loop: CASSLAGAGTGLTGELFF. CDR3 coding DNA: TGTGCCAGCAGCTTAGCCGGAGCCGGGACAGGGCTCACCGGGGAGCTGTTTTTT.

The J gene is TRBJ2-1, the V gene TRBV11-3; D may match TRBD1 or TRBD2 (5 bases each). The CDR3 sequence is 14 residues long. Germline assignment: CDR1 SGHNT and CDR2 YENEEA. Trimming shortened V by 2 bases and J by 8 bases, and 13 bases separated the two germline ends. The CDR3, as DNA: TGTGCCAGCAGCTTACGTGGGGGAGTCTATGAGCAGTTCTTC. It codes for CASSLRGGVYEQFF.

This rearrangement joins TRBV2 to TRBJ2-1; the match to TRBD1 covers 8 bases. CDR1 is SNHLY, CDR2 FYNNEI, per germline. The V and J ends lost 1 base and 7 bases, in that order; junction bases with no gene match: 3. The CDR3 length is 14 residues. CDR3 DNA sequence: TGTGCCAGCAGTGAAGGACAGGGGCCTAATGAGCAGTTCTTC. Translated: CASSEGQGPNEQFF.

This chain links TRBV5-4 with TRBJ1-4; perhaps TRBD1 as D (5 bases). V lost 4 bases to trimming and J lost 0 bases, with 10 bases between them. Germline V lookup: CDR1 SGHNT, CDR2 YYREEE (reference sequence). This CDR3 is 15 amino acids long. DNA for the CDR3: TGTGCCAGCAGCCCCGGGGGGACAACTAATGAAAAACTGTTTTTT. As protein: CASSPGGTTNEKLFF. The full variable domain, completed using reference TRBV5-4 and TRBJ1-4, is ETGVTQSPTHLIKTRGQQVTLRCSSQSGHNTVSWYQQALGQGPQFIFQYYREEENGRGNFPPRFSGLQFPNYSSELNVNALELDDSALYLCASSPGGTTNEKLFFGSGTQLSVL.

V usage is TRBV30 and J usage is TRBJ2-7; D is ambiguous. Germline V gene data show CDR1 as GTSNPN and CDR2 as SVGIG (reference sequence). The CDR3 sequence is 15 residues long. The ends were cut back, 2 bases at V and 2 bases at J, with 16 bases in the middle. Here the CDR3 DNA reads TGTGCCTGGAGTCCCCGTGATCTAACGGCCTACGAGCAGTACTTC. This translates into CAWSPRDLTAYEQYF. Full variable domain (missing parts from reference TRBV30 and TRBJ2-7): SQTIHQWPATLVQPVGSPLSLECTVEGTSNPNLYWYRQAAGRGLQLLFYSVGIGQISSEVPQNLSASRPQDRQFILSSKKLLLSDSGFYLCAWSPRDLTAYEQYFGPGTRLTVT.

This clonotype showed up just a few times. The V call is TRBV14, the J call TRBJ2-7; D gene unclear. The CDR3 loop spans 13 amino acids. The V and J ends lost 3 bases and 5 bases respectively, with 11 bases between them. Germline CDR1 reads SGHDN; CDR2 reads FVKESK. The CDR3 region has the DNA TGTGCCAGCAGCCAGTACAGTAGGAACGAGCAGTACTTC. The encoded protein is CASSQYSRNEQYF.

V is TRBV20-1 and J is TRBJ2-7; 7 positions agree with TRBD2. The germline V gene encodes CDR1 DFQATT and CDR2 SNEGSKA (reference sequence). CDR3 length: 13 residues. Trimming cost V 0 bases and J 3 bases; bases outside gene matches: 2. In DNA form, the CDR3 reads TGCAGTGCTAGAGATCCGGGGGGCTACGAGCAGTACTTC. This sequence encodes CSARDPGGYEQYF.

J is TRBJ1-5 and V is TRBV3-1; D is uncertain. V dropped 4 bases and J dropped 2 bases, with 9 bases sitting between them. This CDR3 contains 14 residues. Germline CDR1 is LGHDT and CDR2 is YNNKEL (reference sequence). CDR3 sequence reads: CASSLQHGNQPQHF. The CDR3 DNA reads as TGTGCCAGCAGCCTCCAACATGGCAATCAGCCCCAGCATTTT.

The chain employs TRBV7-9 and TRBJ2-1, with D perhaps TRBD2 (5 bases). Germline V lookup: CDR1 SEHNR, CDR2 FQNEAQ (reference sequence). This CDR3 comprises 16 residues. Trimming took off 4 bases at V and 7 bases at J, with 20 bases between the two ends. CDR3 nucleotides: TGTGCCAGCAGCTCGTCGGTGGGAGAACTCTCGAATGAGCAGTTCTTC. Translation: CASSSSVGELSNEQFF.

The J gene is TRBJ2-2, the V gene TRBV12-3 or TRBV12-4; D may be TRBD2 (6 bases). V lost 3 bases and J lost 6, with 20 bases in between. The CDR3 loop spans 17 amino acids. CDR3 sequence reads: CASSFGGLTRTPGELFF. The CDR3, as DNA: TGTGCCAGCAGTTTCGGAGGGCTGACCCGAACCCCCGGGGAGCTGTTTTTT.